One sample yielded the 32 T cell receptor beta chains listed below, sequenced in a study of spatial heterogeneity in lung cancer. Each CDR3 protein gets one entry after TCRdb re-called the 5' RACE reads with MiXCR. The sample has tens of thousands of distinct CDR3 sequences; 5.4% are singletons. The sample's time point: blood at routine non-recurrence follow-up after resection. The specimen comprised PBMCs, sampled at follow-up. All receptors come from a female donor with early-stage non-small cell lung cancer.

This clonotype appeared many times. The J gene is TRBJ2-7, the V gene TRBV6-2 or TRBV6-3, with a possible D match to TRBD1 (6 bases). The CDR3 runs to 17 residues. Trimming pared 6 bases from V and 12 bases from J, leaving 33 bases between. CDR1 is MNHEY and CDR2 is SVGEGT in the germline V gene. CDR3 in DNA: TGTGCCAGCAGCCAACAGGGTTTTGGGTCTGTTCTACGAGAGAGGTACTTC. This codes for CASSQQGFGSVLRERYF.

There are many counts of this clonotype. The V gene is TRBV11-1, the J gene TRBJ2-1; 7 bases align to TRBD1. The CDR3 has 14 residues. Per germline, CDR1 SGHAT and CDR2 FQDESV (reference sequence). V trimming: 4 bases; J trimming: 5 bases; junction bases outside the gene matches: 5. The DNA for the CDR3 is TGTGCCAGCAGCTCAGGGGGAGTCCACAATGAGCAGTTCTTC. Protein product: CASSSGGVHNEQFF.

Ten or more counts support this clonotype. V usage is TRBV29-1 and J usage is TRBJ1-1; 9 nucleotides line up with TRBD1. The CDR3 is made up of 12 amino acids. Germline CDR1 SQVTM, CDR2 ANQGSEA. V gave up 7 bases and J gave up 6 bases; unmatched junction bases: 6. The CDR3 sequence: CSADRGAAEAFF. The CDR3 nucleotides read TGCAGCGCCGACAGGGGGGCGGCTGAAGCTTTCTTT.

To note about this clonotype: This may be a read error: a much more frequent sequence differs by one nucleotide. The V gene is TRBV27, the J gene TRBJ2-1, with 12 nucleotides matching TRBD2. The CDR3 is made up of 16 amino acids. The germline gives CDR1 MNHEY, CDR2 SMNVEV (reference sequence). The CDR3 DNA follows: TGTACCAGCAGTTTCCTAGCGGGAGGGCCGCACAATGAGCAGTTCTTC. Amino acid sequence: CTSSFLAGGPHNEQFF.

This chain connects TRBV6-2 or TRBV6-3 to TRBJ1-1; D gene ambiguous. Germline-derived CDR1 and CDR2 are MNHEY and SVGEGT. CDR3 size: 11 residues. The germline V and J ends were trimmed by 6 bases and 5 bases, with 7 bases remaining between them. The CDR3, as DNA: TGTGCCAGCAGCCCTCGAACTGAAGCTTTCTTT. The encoded protein is CASSPRTEAFF.

This clonotype was recorded at least ten times. J is TRBJ1-4 and V is TRBV28, with TRBD1 identical over 7 bases. The trim removed 5 bases at V and 8 bases at J, leaving 8 bases unmatched. The CDR3 covers 14 residues. Germline CDR1 MDHEN, CDR2 SYDVKM. CDR3 in DNA: TGTGCCAGCAGTCGACAGGGAGTGGGCGAAAAACTGTTTTTT. Residues: CASSRQGVGEKLFF.

At least ten counts were recorded for this clonotype. This chain joins TRBV29-1 and TRBJ2-7, with 7 positions matching TRBD2. Losses at the gene ends were 5 bases for V and 7 bases for J; bases not matched to a gene: 11. There are 13 residues in the CDR3. CDR1 is SQVTM, CDR2 ANQGSEA, per germline. CDR3 nucleotides: TGCAGCGTTAAGGAGGGAGGGTTCGGGGAGCAGTACTTC. Translating it yields CSVKEGGFGEQYF.

This clonotype was seen many times. The V gene is TRBV28, the J gene TRBJ2-7; D may correspond to TRBD1 or TRBD2 (6 bases each). The CDR3 consists of 15 residues. V lost 6 bases, J lost 4 bases, and 19 bases lay in between. Germline CDR1 reads MDHEN; CDR2 reads SYDVKM. CDR3: CASSSPAGGLYEQYF. The CDR3 DNA is TGTGCCAGCAGCTCCCCGGCTGGGGGGCTGTACGAGCAGTACTTC. The full variable domain, its missing parts supplied by reference TRBV28 and TRBJ2-7, is DVKVTQSSRYLVKRTGEKVFLECVQDMDHENMFWYRQDPGLGLRLIYFSYDVKMKEKGDIPEGYSVSREKKERFSLILESASTNQTSMYLCASSSPAGGLYEQYFGPGTRLTVT.

The rearrangement joins TRBV7-9 to TRBJ1-1, with D possibly matching TRBD1 (5 bases). The germline gives CDR1 SEHNR, CDR2 FQNEAQ (reference sequence). This CDR3 spans 14 amino acids. V was shortened by 5 bases and J by 0 bases, with 10 bases between the two germline ends. CDR3: CASSPDRLNTEAFF. The CDR3 nucleotides read TGTGCCAGCAGCCCTGACAGACTGAACACTGAAGCTTTCTTT.

This clonotype was detected many times. The chain couples TRBV10-3 to TRBJ2-7; D is uncertain. In germline, CDR1 is ENHRY, CDR2 SYGVKD. V lost 2 bases, J lost 5 bases, and 10 bases lay in between. The CDR3 runs to 13 residues. CDR3 DNA sequence: TGTGCCATCAGTGAGGCCCAACACCACGAGCAGTACTTC. This translates into CAISEAQHHEQYF.

The chain employs TRBV7-2 and TRBJ2-3; D is possibly TRBD1 (6 bases). Trimming stripped 0 bases from V and 0 bases from J, with 13 bases between. Germline values: CDR1 SGHTA, CDR2 FQGNSA. The CDR3 runs to 17 residues. CDR3 in amino acids: CASSLAGAATSTDTQYF. The CDR3 DNA is TGTGCCAGCAGCTTAGCGGGGGCTGCCACAAGCACAGATACGCAGTATTTT.

The chain links TRBV4-1 to TRBJ2-7; 7 bases match TRBD2. This CDR3 has 15 residues. Per the germline V gene, CDR1 is MGHRA and CDR2 is YSYEKL. After removal of 1 base from V and 3 bases from J, the junction contained 6 bases not matched to a gene. The CDR3 sequence is CASSQVGGSLYEQYF. CDR3 coding DNA: TGCGCCAGCAGCCAAGTCGGCGGGAGCCTCTACGAGCAGTACTTC.

This clonotype was seen many times. The gene calls are TRBV20-1 and TRBJ2-1; D might be TRBD2 (6 bases). Trimming shortened V by 1 base and J by 9 bases, and 10 bases separated the two germline ends. The germline CDR1 and CDR2 sequences are DFQATT and SNEGSKA (reference sequence). The CDR3 covers 12 residues. In nucleotides, the CDR3 is TGCAGTGCTAGAGTCCTGGGGGGTGAGCAGTTCTTC. It translates to CSARVLGGEQFF.

This clonotype was counted ten times or more. The chain carries TRBV9 and TRBJ2-1, with D hard to call. The germline V gene encodes CDR1 SGDLS and CDR2 YYNGEE. There are 15 residues in the CDR3. The V gene lost 3 bases and the J gene lost 9 bases, with 19 bases spanning the gap. CDR3 nucleotide sequence: TGTGCCAGCAGCGAATCCCCCGGGCCAGGCGGTGAGCAGTTCTTC. It specifies CASSESPGPGGEQFF.

This clonotype has ten or more counts. The CDR3, as DNA: TGTGCCAGCAGCTCGTTTGGGCGGGGGGCCCCAGATACGCAGTATTTT. Amino acid sequence: CASSSFGRGAPDTQYF. The chain links TRBV7-8 to TRBJ2-3; 8 bases are a match to TRBD2. The CDR3 is 16 amino acids. V dropped 4 bases and J dropped 4; count of bases not matched to a gene: 10. CDR1 is SGHVS, CDR2 FQNEAQ, per germline.

This clonotype has at least ten counts. This rearrangement joins TRBV7-2 to TRBJ2-2, with D possibly matching TRBD2 (5 bases). The V gene's germline CDR1 is SGHTA and CDR2 FQGNSA. Deletions cut 5 bases from V and 8 bases from J, with 12 bases between. The CDR3 is 13 residues long. In DNA, the CDR3 is TGTGCCAGCAGCCCCAGAACGGGGGGGGAGCTGTTTTTT. Its protein product is CASSPRTGGELFF.

This clonotype was observed at least ten times. The J gene is TRBJ2-4, the V gene TRBV18, with D maybe TRBD2 (6 bases). This CDR3 contains 15 residues. Germline V CDR1 and CDR2: KGHSH, LQKENI. Trimming stripped 2 bases from V and 0 bases from J, with 8 bases between. The CDR3 sequence: CASSPGGLAKNIQYF. The CDR3 coding sequence is TGTGCCAGCTCACCAGGGGGACTAGCCAAAAACATTCAGTACTTC.

Many counts were recorded for this clonotype. The chain couples TRBV5-4 to TRBJ2-3; D might be TRBD2 (5 bases). Trimming removed 0 bases from V and 0 bases from J, with 5 bases in between. The CDR3 runs to 14 residues. CDR1 and CDR2 from the germline V gene are SGHNT and YYREEE (reference sequence). CDR3 sequence (DNA): TGTGCCAGCAGCTTGGGGACTAGCACAGATACGCAGTATTTT. It specifies CASSLGTSTDTQYF. The whole variable domain, remainder taken from reference TRBV5-4 and TRBJ2-3, is ETGVTQSPTHLIKTRGQQVTLRCSSQSGHNTVSWYQQALGQGPQFIFQYYREEENGRGNFPPRFSGLQFPNYSSELNVNALELDDSALYLCASSLGTSTDTQYFGPGTRLTVL.

This clonotype was recorded at least ten times. The V and J genes are TRBV20-1 and TRBJ2-3; TRBD2 agrees at 13 bases. The junction had 4 bases not matched to a gene; V was cut back by 6 bases and J by 1 base. The CDR3 is made up of 15 amino acids. CDR1 and CDR2 from the germline V gene are DFQATT and SNEGSKA (reference sequence). The CDR3 here is CSAPTSGRRTDTQYF. For the CDR3, the DNA is TGCAGTGCCCCGACTAGCGGGAGGCGCACAGATACGCAGTATTTT.

Ten or more counts support this clonotype. This chain uses TRBV9 with TRBJ2-5; D gene ambiguous. Trimming left V 0 bases short and J 4 bases short, with 10 bases between. CDR3 size: 14 residues. CDR1 is SGDLS and CDR2 is YYNGEE in the germline V gene. CDR3 in amino acids: CASSVEAGRETQYF. The CDR3 bases are TGTGCCAGCAGCGTAGAGGCAGGTAGAGAGACCCAGTACTTC. The full variable domain, completed using reference TRBV9 and TRBJ2-5, is DSGVTQTPKHLITATGQRVTLRCSPRSGDLSVYWYQQSLDQGLQFLIQYYNGEERAKGNILERFSAQQFPDLHSELNLSSLELGDSALYFCASSVEAGRETQYFGPGTRLLVL.

As for this clonotype: A read error may explain this, as a much larger clone is one base away. V gene TRBV29-1 combines with J gene TRBJ2-1; D not certain. Germline loops: CDR1 SQVTM, CDR2 ANQGSEA. The CDR3 sequence is 16 residues long. CDR3 in amino acids: CCVAQLSVSSYNEQFF. The CDR3 bases are TGCTGCGTTGCCCAACTAAGCGTTAGCTCCTACAATGAGCAGTTCTTC.

In its sample, this clonotype was seen many times. The chain couples TRBV5-4 to TRBJ2-1; TRBD2 matches at 12 bases. V was pared by 6 bases and J by 0 bases, with 7 bases of the junction left unmatched. Germline V gene sequence: CDR1 SGHNT, CDR2 YYREEE (reference sequence). The CDR3 has 17 residues. Written as DNA, the CDR3 is TGTGCCAGCAAACTAGCGGGGGGCCTTAGCTCCTACAATGAGCAGTTCTTC. Amino acid sequence: CASKLAGGLSSYNEQFF.

This clonotype was counted ten times or more. V gene TRBV7-3 combines with J gene TRBJ2-1; D ambiguous. V was trimmed by 1 base and J by 4 bases, leaving 5 bases between them. Germline V CDR1 and CDR2: SGHTA, FQGTGA. CDR3 length: 13 residues. In DNA form, the CDR3 reads TGTGCCAGCAGCTTAAGCAGTTACAATGAGCAGTTCTTC. Translation: CASSLSSYNEQFF.

This sequence joins TRBV14 and TRBJ2-2; no firm D call. This CDR3 is built from 12 residues. The germline V gene has CDR1 SGHDN and CDR2 FVKESK. V shed 3 bases and J shed 5 bases, with 4 bases lying between them. CDR3 nucleotide sequence: TGTGCCAGCAGCCATCGTACCGGGGAGCTGTTTTTT. Its protein is CASSHRTGELFF.

This clonotype was counted many times. The chain has TRBV20-1 and TRBJ2-3; 8 bases map to TRBD1. CDR1 DFQATT and CDR2 SNEGSKA come from the germline V gene (reference sequence). The ends lost 3 bases at V and 5 bases at J; junction bases unmatched: 7. This CDR3 contains 14 residues. The CDR3 bases are TGCAGTGCTAGTCCAGGGGGCGCAGGAGATACGCAGTATTTT. Encoded protein: CSASPGGAGDTQYF.

This clonotype was observed many times. CDR3 residues: CASSVGPEGSPLHF. CDR3 in DNA: TGTGCCAGCAGCGTAGGCCCCGAGGGTTCACCCCTCCACTTT. V is TRBV9 and J is TRBJ1-6; D is ambiguous. V lost 0 bases, J lost 9 bases, and 10 bases lay in between. The CDR3 totals 14 residues. Germline CDR1 reads SGDLS; CDR2 reads YYNGEE.

This clonotype came up a few times. The chain uses TRBV6-2 or TRBV6-3 and TRBJ2-5; 7 bases map to TRBD1. CDR1 and CDR2 (germline): MNHEY, SVGEGT. This CDR3 region has 15 residues. V shed 2 bases and J 0 bases; nucleotides not matched to a gene: 3. CDR3 coding DNA: TGTGCCAGCAGTTACCCGGGACAGTACCAAGAGACCCAGTACTTC. It yields the protein CASSYPGQYQETQYF.

This clonotype was detected ten times or more. The chain is built from TRBV28 and TRBJ2-3; 9 bases map to TRBD2. The CDR3 runs 15 residues. V lost 4 bases to trimming and J lost 7 bases; unmatched junction nucleotides: 9. From germline, CDR1 is MDHEN and CDR2 SYDVKM. For the CDR3, the DNA is TGTGCCAGCAGTTCGACTAGCGGTTTGGGGCATACGCAGTATTTT. It specifies CASSSTSGLGHTQYF.

This sequence joins TRBV3-1 and TRBJ1-2, with D hard to call. Germline V gene lookup returns CDR1 LGHDT and CDR2 YNNKEL (reference sequence). The CDR3 contains 13 residues. Trimming cost V 1 base and J 2 bases, with 5 bases left between them. CDR3 nucleotide sequence: TGTGCCAGCAGCCAAGTGGGGAACTATGGCTACACCTTC. Amino acid sequence: CASSQVGNYGYTF.

In its sample, this clonotype was seen many times. The rearrangement uses TRBV20-1 and TRBJ2-4; possibly TRBD1 for D (6 bases). In germline, CDR1 is DFQATT, CDR2 SNEGSKA (reference sequence). The CDR3 contains 13 residues. Trimming pared 5 bases from V and 0 bases from J, leaving 8 bases between. The CDR3 spells CSARGGAKNIQYF. The CDR3 DNA follows: TGCAGTGCTCGAGGGGGAGCCAAAAACATTCAGTACTTC.

This clonotype was recorded many times. The rearrangement links TRBV7-2 to TRBJ1-1, with TRBD1 matching over 7 bases. Germline CDR1 is SGHTA and CDR2 is FQGNSA. The CDR3 is 14 residues long. The V and J ends lost 3 bases and 7 bases, in that order; junction bases with no gene match: 8. The CDR3 sequence: CASSLFRGGGEAFF. The CDR3 DNA reads TGTGCCAGCAGCTTGTTTCGAGGGGGCGGTGAAGCTTTCTTT.

This clonotype was detected only a few times. The chain joins TRBV11-1 to TRBJ2-5; D call uncertain. The V gene's germline CDR1 is SGHAT and CDR2 FQDESV (reference sequence). V gave up 3 bases and J gave up 3 bases, with 20 bases separating them. This CDR3 spans 17 amino acids. CDR3 amino acids: CASSLSRGTNPEETQYF. For the CDR3, the DNA is TGTGCCAGCAGCTTGAGCCGTGGAACTAATCCTGAAGAGACCCAGTACTTC.